This T cell receptor (beta chain) is from a study of T cells after yellow fever vaccination. Broader study findings: Just a small share of clonotypes turned up in the CD4 compartment as well as the CD8 compartment.

TCRdb reprocessed the 5' RACE reads with MiXCR, giving one entry per CDR3 protein. The sample lists tens of thousands of distinct CDR3 sequences, about an eighth occurring once. This CDR3 has 15 residues. The V gene's germline CDR1 is MNHEY and CDR2 SMNVEV (reference sequence). The V and J ends lost 4 bases and 4 bases respectively, with 16 bases between them. This clonotype was detected only a few times. The gene calls are TRBV27 and TRBJ2-5, with D perhaps matching TRBD1 or TRBD2 (5 bases each). The sequences come from CD8+ T cells not binding an NS4B(214-222) dextramer, sorted from PBMCs, collected roughly 20 days after the first yellow fever vaccination. This receptor was identified in a man aged 18 to 29 who received the YFV17D yellow fever vaccine. The CDR3 loop reads CASSSWDGAGETQYF. DNA for the CDR3: TGTGCCAGCAGTTCATGGGACGGCGCCGGAGAGACCCAGTACTTC.